The 24 T cell receptor beta chains given below trace back to one sample, sequenced in a study of regulatory T cells in long-lasting Graves disease. Combining iRepertoire HTBI primers with Arm-PCR of CDR3 regions, the authors built TCR beta libraries. TCRdb processed the multiplex PCR reads anew with MiXCR; each CDR3 protein has one entry. The sample lists about 660,000 distinct CDR3 sequences, about 32% seen once, with about two fifths in the top ten. As to time point: persistent/refractory GD, antithyroid drugs over 5 years with positive TRAb. PBMC-derived RNA was used for the TCR library. This material consisted of peripheral blood mononuclear cells (PBMCs), taken when the disease was refractory, from a patient treated with antithyroid drugs. The receptor set was obtained from a female donor with Graves disease.

This clonotype was recorded a few times. The chain links TRBV15 to TRBJ1-3; no firm D call. CDR1 and CDR2 (germline): LNHNV, YYDKDF (reference sequence). Trimming left V 0 bases short and J 3 bases short, with 15 bases between. The CDR3 is 17 residues long. In DNA form, the CDR3 reads TGTGCCACCAGCAGAGATCGAGAACGAGAGCTTGGAAACACCATATATTTT. It is translated as CATSRDRERELGNTIYF.

V is TRBV7-3 and J is TRBJ2-3; D is perhaps TRBD1 (5 bases). The V end was cut by 2 bases, the J end by 2 bases, with 8 bases between. Per the germline V gene, CDR1 is SGHTA and CDR2 is FQGTGA. This CDR3 region has 14 residues. The CDR3 DNA reads as TGTGCCAGCAGCTTACAGGGCCACACAGATACGCAGTATTTT. Its translation is CASSLQGHTDTQYF. Looking up the rest from reference TRBV7-3 and TRBJ2-3 gives the full variable domain: GAGVSQTPSNKVTEKGKYVELRCDPISGHTALYWYRQSLGQGPEFLIYFQGTGAADDSGLPNDRFFAVRPEGSVSTLKIQRTERGDSAVYLCASSLQGHTDTQYFGPGTRLTVL.

This clonotype was found a few times. The rearrangement links TRBV7-2 to TRBJ1-1, with TRBD1 as a possible D gene (5 bases). Germline V gene sequence: CDR1 SGHTA, CDR2 FQGNSA. Trimming stripped 3 bases from V and 5 bases from J, with 13 bases between. This CDR3 has 14 amino acids. For the CDR3, the DNA is TGTGCCAGCAGCTTCAGGGCCTCCGGGACTGAAGCTTTCTTT. This encodes CASSFRASGTEAFF.

In its sample, this clonotype was seen many times. The chain carries TRBV28 and TRBJ1-2, with 7 bases lining up with TRBD1. The V gene's germline CDR1 is MDHEN and CDR2 SYDVKM. The junction had 11 bases not matched to a gene; V was cut back by 6 bases and J by 4 bases. The CDR3 length is 15 residues. The CDR3 sequence: CASSPAGQDTYGYTF. DNA for the CDR3: TGTGCCAGCAGCCCCGCCGGACAGGACACCTATGGCTACACCTTC.

The rearrangement joins TRBV10-2 to TRBJ1-2, with D perhaps TRBD1 (5 bases). CDR1 is WSHSY and CDR2 is SAAADI in the germline V gene. The ends were cut back, 2 bases at V and 5 bases at J, with 12 bases in the middle. The CDR3 has 14 amino acids. DNA of the CDR3: TGCGCCAGCAGTGAGACCCTCGAGGGGTATGGCTACACCTTC. As protein: CASSETLEGYGYTF.

The rearrangement uses TRBV10-3 and TRBJ2-5; TRBD2 is a possible D gene (7 bases). CDR1 is ENHRY and CDR2 is SYGVKD in the germline V gene. Trimming removed 10 bases from V and 2 bases from J, with 23 bases in between. The CDR3 is 16 amino acids. Here the CDR3 DNA reads TGTGCCACCTCTGGGTATAGTGAGGGGGGGCAAGAGACCCAGTACTTC. Translation: CATSGYSEGGQETQYF.

This clonotype showed up just a few times. The V gene is TRBV7-6, the J gene TRBJ2-1, with 11 bases identical to TRBD2. Germline lookup yields CDR1 SGHVS and CDR2 FNYEAQ. CDR3 size: 16 residues. Trimming took 4 bases from V and 4 from J; bases not matched to a gene: 6. DNA for the CDR3: TGTGCCAGCAGCTCTATAGCTAGCGGGGGGTACAATGAGCAGTTCTTC. This translates into CASSSIASGGYNEQFF. The variable domain in full, with the rest retrieved from reference TRBV7-6 and TRBJ2-1, is GAGVSQSPRYKVTKRGQDVALRCDPISGHVSLYWYRQALGQGPEFLTYFNYEAQQDKSGLPNDRFSAERPEGSISTLTIQRTEQRDSAMYRCASSSIASGGYNEQFFGPGTRLTVL.

The chain has TRBV13 and TRBJ2-7, with 12 bases matching TRBD2. The J segment lost 4 bases and the V segment lost 5 bases, leaving 6 bases of the junction unmatched. The CDR3 totals 15 residues. Looked up from germline, CDR1 is PRHDT and CDR2 is FYEKMQ (reference sequence). The CDR3 nucleotides are TGTGCCAGCAGCCAGCGACTAGCGGGAGTATACGAGCAGTACTTC. This gives the protein CASSQRLAGVYEQYF.

The chain links TRBV3-1 to TRBJ2-7; D is ambiguous. Germline V CDR1 and CDR2: LGHDT, YNNKEL (reference sequence). The V end lost 3 bases, the J end lost 3 bases, and 12 bases lay between the germline ends. The CDR3 extends over 14 amino acids. CDR3 amino acids: CASSHLSPYYEQYF. For the CDR3, the DNA is TGTGCCAGCAGCCACTTGTCGCCATACTACGAGCAGTACTTC.

This clonotype was counted a few times. The rearrangement links TRBV13 to TRBJ1-1, with TRBD1 matching over 8 bases. The V gene end was trimmed by 6 bases and the J gene end by 5 bases; junction bases not matched to a gene: 5. Germline V gene sequence: CDR1 PRHDT, CDR2 FYEKMQ (reference sequence). The CDR3 spans 13 residues. CDR3 amino acids: CASRETGETEAFF. The CDR3 DNA sequence: TGTGCCAGCAGGGAGACAGGGGAGACTGAAGCTTTCTTT.

A word on this clonotype: One end of the junction fails to match germline, which may point to a read error. The chain has TRBV6-1 and TRBJ1-1; 9 positions agree with TRBD1. Per germline, CDR1 MNHNS and CDR2 SASEGT. The CDR3 runs 16 residues. Written as DNA, the CDR3 is TGTGCCAGCAGTAAAGCCACAGGGGGCTTAGGGGCTGAAGCTTTCTTT. As protein: CASSKATGGLGAEAFF.

V and J are TRBV29-1 and TRBJ2-7, with D possibly matching TRBD1 (8 bases). Germline assignment: CDR1 SQVTM and CDR2 ANQGSEA. With 1 base removed from V and 3 bases from J, the gap between germline ends came to 16 bases. This CDR3 is built from 15 residues. The DNA of the CDR3 is TGCAGCGTTGAAGTGAGGGGGGGACAGGTCTACGAGCAGTACTTC. It codes for CSVEVRGGQVYEQYF.

The table lists this clonotype with a few counts. The J gene is TRBJ1-2, the V gene TRBV7-3; D call uncertain. The germline V and J ends were trimmed by 2 bases and 7 bases, with 11 bases remaining between them. Germline assignment: CDR1 SGHTA and CDR2 FQGTGA. This CDR3 spans 13 amino acids. CDR3 DNA sequence: TGTGCCAGCAGCTTATCTCCCAGCTTTGGCTACACCTTC. Translation: CASSLSPSFGYTF.

The rearrangement joins TRBV10-1 to TRBJ1-1, with a weak D call TRBD1 (5 bases). This CDR3 is built from 15 residues. The germline V gene has CDR1 WNHNN and CDR2 SYGVQD (reference sequence). V lost 3 bases and J lost 0, with 11 bases in between. CDR3 residues: CASSDYGTVNTEAFF. The CDR3 DNA is TGCGCCAGCAGTGACTACGGGACGGTGAACACTGAAGCTTTCTTT.

This clonotype was seen once. The CDR3 bases are TGTGCCATCAGTGAGATTCTAAGTAGAGCCGGCTCTGGAAACACCATATATTTT. Residues: CAISEILSRAGSGNTIYF. The chain carries TRBV10-3 and TRBJ1-3; no firm D call. This CDR3 contains 18 residues. Trimming took 2 bases from V and 0 from J, leaving 17 bases between them. Germline CDR1 ENHRY, CDR2 SYGVKD.

The table lists this clonotype with a count of one. V gene TRBV6-2 or TRBV6-3 combines with J gene TRBJ1-3; unclear D gene. Trimming pared 6 bases from V and 0 bases from J, leaving 9 bases between. Germline V lookup: CDR1 MNHEY, CDR2 SVGEGT. This CDR3 comprises 14 residues. The CDR3 bases are TGTGCCAGCAGAAGGCAGAGCTCTGGAAACACCATATATTTT. This gives the protein CASRRQSSGNTIYF.

In its sample, this clonotype was seen a few times. The V gene is TRBV5-1, the J gene TRBJ1-2, with unresolved D. The CDR3 covers 16 residues. Trimming pared 1 base from V and 6 bases from J, leaving 19 bases between. The germline V gene has CDR1 SGHRS and CDR2 YFSETQ. The CDR3: CASSLNSRRTFNGYTF. CDR3 sequence (DNA): TGCGCCAGCAGCTTGAACAGCCGCCGGACGTTCAATGGCTACACCTTC.

This clonotype came up a few times. This chain links TRBV7-2 with TRBJ2-4; the D call may be TRBD1 or TRBD2 (5 bases each). This CDR3 comprises 16 residues. The V end lost 0 bases, the J end lost 3 bases, and 12 bases lay between the germline ends. Germline loops: CDR1 SGHTA, CDR2 FQGNSA. CDR3 sequence: CASSLAAEGSKNIQYF. In DNA, the CDR3 is TGTGCCAGCAGCTTAGCAGCAGAGGGGAGCAAAAACATTCAGTACTTC.

In this sample, this clonotype turned up a few times. The chain has TRBV3-1 and TRBJ1-1; the match to TRBD1 covers 7 bases. The CDR3 contains 17 residues. Trimming took 0 bases from V and 2 from J; bases not matched to a gene: 9. In germline, CDR1 is LGHDT, CDR2 YNNKEL (reference sequence). The CDR3 nucleotides read TGTGCCAGCAGCCAAGATAGGGGCAGGGGGAGAAACACTGAAGCTTTCTTT. Its translation: CASSQDRGRGRNTEAFF.

This clonotype has only a few counts. The chain has TRBV6-1 and TRBJ1-5; D uncertain. V dropped 7 bases and J dropped 2 bases, with 9 bases sitting between them. The CDR3 has 13 amino acids. Germline lookup yields CDR1 MNHNS and CDR2 SASEGT. The CDR3 here is CASNDLGNQPQHF. The CDR3 DNA sequence: TGTGCCAGCAACGACTTGGGCAATCAGCCCCAGCATTTT.

The sample holds many counts of this clonotype. This rearrangement joins TRBV27 to TRBJ1-1, with 8 positions matching TRBD1. CDR3 length: 16 residues. CDR1 is MNHEY, CDR2 SMNVEV, per germline (reference sequence). V was pared by 5 bases and J by 1 base, with 9 bases of the junction left unmatched. CDR3 residues: CASSDRDRHENTEAFF. The CDR3 DNA reads TGTGCCAGCAGTGACCGGGACAGGCATGAGAACACTGAAGCTTTCTTT.

This chain connects TRBV2 to TRBJ2-5; D is ambiguous. This CDR3 spans 14 amino acids. V was shortened by 3 bases and J by 0 bases, with 8 bases between the two germline ends. Germline CDR1 and CDR2: SNHLY and FYNNEI. In DNA, the CDR3 is TGTGCCAGCAGTGATGGCCCTAACCAAGAGACCCAGTACTTC. It is translated as CASSDGPNQETQYF.

This clonotype was counted between two and nine times. J is TRBJ1-5 and V is TRBV12-5, with D uncertain. The germline V and J ends were trimmed by 1 base and 4 bases, with 8 bases remaining between them. CDR3 size: 14 residues. Germline values: CDR1 LGHNT, CDR2 FRNRAP. CDR3 loop: CASGLGVGNQPQHF. In nucleotides, the CDR3 is TGTGCTAGTGGTTTGGGGGTGGGAAATCAGCCCCAGCATTTT.

Points on this clonotype: Just one base apart from a much larger clone, this may be a read error. The chain combines TRBV2 with TRBJ2-6; a weak D match, TRBD1 (5 bases). Germline CDR1 SNHLY, CDR2 FYNNEI. The CDR3 runs to 16 residues. Here the CDR3 reads CVSSDRQGSGANVLTF. The DNA of the CDR3 is TGTGTCAGCAGTGATCGGCAGGGTTCTGGGGCCAACGTCCTGACTTTC.